These T cell receptor beta chains were read from a single sample in a study of graft-versus-host responses after intestinal transplantation. Sequencing was performed with immunoSEQ multiplex PCR; in TCRdb, only in-frame clones are kept and a portion is missing. The sample includes roughly 14,000 clones, around 87% of them seen just once. Material: bone marrow, obtained around 120 days after intestinal transplantation. The source is a human patient who received an intestinal transplant, so some T cells may come from the graft donor. Each CDR3 is given without its conserved first and last residue.

J: TRBJ1-2; V: TRBV5-4; CDR3: ASSPDRDYGYT
J: TRBJ2-1; V: TRBV7-9; CDR3: ASSLASGSRNEQF
J: TRBJ2-1; V: TRBV6-4; CDR3: ASSDSGDYNEQF
J: TRBJ1-1; V: TRBV5-3; CDR3: ARSLDRRPMNTEAF
J: TRBJ2-7; V: TRBV13; CDR3: ASSSRLAGVNEQY
J: TRBJ1-2; V: TRBV4-1; CDR3: ASSQSSGYGYT
J: TRBJ2-7; V: TRBV6-6; CDR3: ASSQGWLYEQY
J: .; V: TRBV7-9; CDR3: ASSPGWGSTYEQY
J: TRBJ1-1; V: TRBV5-3; CDR3: ARRPATLNTEAF
J: TRBJ2-5; V: TRBV28; CDR3: ASNEGLAGGYQETQY
J: TRBJ2-2; V: TRBV7-9; CDR3: ASSLQKELF
J: TRBJ2-5; V: TRBV19; CDR3: ASTPAGVLQETQY
J: TRBJ2-6; V: TRBV21-1; CDR3: ASSGGSGANVLT
J: TRBJ2-7; V: TRBV19; CDR3: ASSAGASGYEQY
J: TRBJ1-1; V: TRBV7-3; CDR3: ASSLMNTEAF
J: TRBJ1-1; V: TRBV11-2; CDR3: ASSLGPNTEAF
J: TRBJ1-2; V: TRBV7-9; CDR3: ASSLAVPRNYGYT
J: TRBJ1-2; V: TRBV4-3; CDR3: ASSQNRRDGYT
J: TRBJ2-1; V: TRBV27; CDR3: ASRAGLAGVIGEQF
J: TRBJ2-7; V: TRBV5-5; CDR3: ASSSGWLSYEQY
J: TRBJ2-7; V: TRBV4-3; CDR3: ASSPGLVYEQY
J: TRBJ1-3; V: TRBV5-6; CDR3: ASSFVGAGNTIY
J: TRBJ1-4; V: TRBV6-5; CDR3: ASSLRPALDNEKLF
J: TRBJ2-1; V: TRBV4-1; CDR3: ASSRISYNEQF
J: TRBJ2-7; V: TRBV2; CDR3: ASREGTSNYEQY
J: TRBJ1-5; V: TRBV4-3; CDR3: ASSQGAAINQPQH
J: TRBJ2-6; V: TRBV4-2; CDR3: ASSAESKGQSRANVLT
J: TRBJ2-7; V: TRBV6-1; CDR3: ASTNPFSSYEQY
J: TRBJ2-7; V: TRBV19; CDR3: ASTKSGADSYEQY
J: TRBJ1-5; V: TRBV19; CDR3: ASSTGTGGANQPQH
J: TRBJ1-1; V: TRBV6-1; CDR3: ASDRSGTEAF
J: TRBJ1-1; V: TRBV7-3; CDR3: ASSLGGGGNAEAF
J: TRBJ2-7; V: TRBV28; CDR3: ASSSRARGNYEQY
J: TRBJ2-1; V: TRBV7-3; CDR3: ASSLRAGGLRYNEQF
J: TRBJ2-1; V: TRBV7-4; CDR3: ASSLALSGRARNEQF
J: TRBJ2-2; V: TRBV7-7; CDR3: ASSLVGGELF